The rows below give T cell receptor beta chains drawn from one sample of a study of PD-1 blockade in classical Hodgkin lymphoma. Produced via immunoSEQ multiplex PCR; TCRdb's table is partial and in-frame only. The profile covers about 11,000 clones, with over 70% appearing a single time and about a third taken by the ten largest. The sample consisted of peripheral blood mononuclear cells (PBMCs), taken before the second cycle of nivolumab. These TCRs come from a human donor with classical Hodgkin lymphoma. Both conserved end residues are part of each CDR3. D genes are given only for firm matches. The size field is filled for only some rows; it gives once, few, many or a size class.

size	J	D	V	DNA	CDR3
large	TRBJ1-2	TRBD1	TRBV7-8	TGTGCCAGCAGCTTAAAATTGGGTCTGGGACAGGGGGCATGGGGCTACACCTTC	CASSLKLGLGQGAWGYTF
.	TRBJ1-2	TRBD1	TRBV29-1	TGCAGCGTGGACAGGGATCATGGCTACACCTTC	CSVDRDHGYTF
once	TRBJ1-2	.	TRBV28	TGTGCCAGCAGTTTAGGTTTAGGTTACTATGGCTACACCTTC	CASSLGLGYYGYTF
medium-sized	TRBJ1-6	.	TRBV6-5	TGTGCCAGCAGTGCGAAGCGGGCCAATTCACCCCTCCACTTT	CASSAKRANSPLHF
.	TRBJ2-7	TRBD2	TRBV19	TGTGCCAGTAGTAAGGCCCCCCGGGAGGACGAGCAGTACTTC	CASSKAPREDEQYF
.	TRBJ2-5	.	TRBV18	TGTGCCAGCTCACCTGAAAGACGATGGGAGACCCAGTACTTC	CASSPERRWETQYF
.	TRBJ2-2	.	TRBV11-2	TGTGCCAGCAGCCCACGTAGATCGGGCACCGGGGAGCTGTTTTTT	CASSPRRSGTGELFF
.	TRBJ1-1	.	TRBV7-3	TGTGCCAGCAGCTTTTGCAGGGAAGGACGCCAGGAGACCCAGCGTGAAGCTTTCTTT	CASSFCREGRQETQREAFF
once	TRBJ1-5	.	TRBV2	TGTGCCAGCAGTGCCCTCGATAGCAATCAGCCCCAGCATTTT	CASSALDSNQPQHF
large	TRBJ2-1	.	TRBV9	TGTGCCAGCAGCATCGTTGGGAATGAGCAGTTCTTC	CASSIVGNEQFF
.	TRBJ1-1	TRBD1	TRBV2	TGTGCCAGCAGACCCGGGACAGGGGACACTGAAGCTTTCTTT	CASRPGTGDTEAFF
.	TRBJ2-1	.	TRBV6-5	TGTGCCAGCAGTTATGAACAGAAAGCGTTCTTC	CASSYEQKAFF
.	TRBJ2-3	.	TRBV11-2	TGTGCCAGCAGCTTAATGAAGGGCACAGATACGCAGTATTTT	CASSLMKGTDTQYF
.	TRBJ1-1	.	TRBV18	TGTGCCAGCTCACAGACGGTAAACACTGAAGCTTTCTTT	CASSQTVNTEAFF